This T cell receptor (beta chain) was sequenced for a study of T-cell reconstitution after alpha-beta-depleted transplantation in children. Unique molecular identifiers were incorporated when the TCRbeta library was constructed. TCRdb analysed the PCR reads with MiXCR anew, one entry per CDR3 protein. The top ten hold about 4.9% of the sample, which has around 240,000 distinct CDR3 sequences, approximately 9.7% seen once. Germline V gene lookup returns CDR1 SEHNR and CDR2 FQNEAQ (reference sequence). This CDR3 spans 15 amino acids. V lost 4 bases to trimming and J lost 3 bases, with 15 bases between them.

Here the sequenced sample was PBMCs from the stem cell graft donor, taken from the stem cell graft. The gene calls are TRBV7-9 and TRBJ1-1; the D gene is possibly TRBD1 (5 bases). The TCR was taken from a human donor who donated a stem cell graft to a child with SCID. The CDR3 DNA reads as TGTGCCAGCAGCTCCAGGGCTCGGCGGGACACTGAAGCTTTCTTT. Translated: CASSSRARRDTEAFF.